The rows below give T cell receptor beta chains drawn from one sample of a study of identifying expanded T cells in peripheral blood. Assay: immunoSEQ multiplex PCR; the TCRdb copy retains only in-frame clones and omits some. The table has over 85,000 clones, about nine tenths seen once. Sequencing was done on a sample of blood. These receptors all come from a person aged 18 to 69 in good health. Both conserved end residues are part of each CDR3. A D gene is named only where the DNA matches it firmly. Only part of the rows carry a size: once, few, many, or a class if the clone is expanded.

cdr3_nt,cdr3_aa,j_call,cdr3_length,v_call,clone_size,d_call
TGTGCCAGCAGCCCTGGGGGGACAGGAGCCTACGAGCAGTACTTC,CASSPGGTGAYEQYF,TRBJ2-7,15,TRBV7-9,-,TRBD1
TGTGCCAGCAGCAAAGAGGGGGCAGAATCCTACAATGAGCAGTTCTTC,CASSKEGAESYNEQFF,TRBJ2-1,16,TRBV21-1,-,-
TGTGCCAGCAGCTTATCGGGTGTGAACACTGAAGCTTTCTTT,CASSLSGVNTEAFF,TRBJ1-1,14,TRBV7-9,-,-
TGCAGCGTTGTTAGCTGGCAGAGATACAATGAGCAGTTCTTC,CSVVSWQRYNEQFF,TRBJ2-1,14,TRBV29-1,once,-
TGCGCCAGCAGCCAAGTGTCTGACACCGGGGAGCTGTTTTTT,CASSQVSDTGELFF,TRBJ2-2,14,TRBV4-3,-,-
TGTGCCTGGGAAGTTAAATTCGGGAGCGGCTACACCTTC,CAWEVKFGSGYTF,TRBJ1-2,13,TRBV30,-,-
TGTGCCAGCAAAAGGGGACTAGCGCGACAAGAGACCCAGTACTTC,CASKRGLARQETQYF,TRBJ2-5,15,TRBV2,-,TRBD2
TGTGCCAGCAGCCAAGAAGCGGGAGGGAAACTTTACGAGCAGTACTTC,CASSQEAGGKLYEQYF,TRBJ2-7,16,TRBV4-2,-,TRBD2
TGCGCCAGCAGCTTGCGAGCGGAGAGCACCGGGGAGCTGTTTTTT,CASSLRAESTGELFF,TRBJ2-2,15,TRBV5-1,-,-
TGCGCCAGCAGCCAACAGGGTACCGGGGAGCTGTTTTTT,CASSQQGTGELFF,TRBJ2-2,13,TRBV5-1,-,-
TGCAGCGGACAGAATTCCACCTACGAGCAGTACTTC,CSGQNSTYEQYF,TRBJ2-7,12,TRBV29-1,-,-
TGTGCCATCAGTGAGTCTGGGGCAGCGAACACCGGGGAGCTGTTTTTT,CAISESGAANTGELFF,TRBJ2-2,16,TRBV10-3,-,-
TGCGCCAGCAGCCCGGGACAGGGTAGTGCCGGGGAGCTGTTTTTT,CASSPGQGSAGELFF,TRBJ2-2,15,TRBV5-1,-,TRBD1
TGTGCCAGCAGTGAAGTATCGTCTTATAGCAATCAGCCCCAGCATTTT,CASSEVSSYSNQPQHF,TRBJ1-5,16,TRBV6-1,-,-
TGTGCCAGCAGCTTAGATGGGGGCGAATACGAGCAGTACTTC,CASSLDGGEYEQYF,TRBJ2-7,14,TRBV11-3,-,-
TGTGCCAGCAGTCAAAGCGGAGGAGGAAACACCATATATTTT,CASSQSGGGNTIYF,TRBJ1-3,14,TRBV27,-,-
TGTGCCAGCAGACCCCCGGGCCAACCCAATCAGCCCCAGCATTTT,CASRPPGQPNQPQHF,TRBJ1-5,15,TRBV6-5,-,-
TGTGCCAGCAGGGACCCAAGAGCTTCACCCCTCCACTTT,CASRDPRASPLHF,TRBJ1-6,13,TRBV6-5,-,-
TGTGCCAGCAGCGTAGGGCAAGACAATGAGCAGTTCTTC,CASSVGQDNEQFF,TRBJ2-1,13,TRBV9,-,-
TGCGCCAGCAGCTTGGAAGGTAGCGGGAGGGCCGGGGAGCAGTTCTTC,CASSLEGSGRAGEQFF,TRBJ2-1,16,TRBV5-1,-,TRBD2
TGTGCCTGGAGTGCCCGGTTAGCGGGGGGGTACAATGAGCAGTTCTTC,CAWSARLAGGYNEQFF,TRBJ2-1,16,TRBV30,few,TRBD2
TGTGCCAGCAGCCTAGGGACAGGGGGCCAAGAGACCCAGTACTTC,CASSLGTGGQETQYF,TRBJ2-5,15,TRBV6-5,once,TRBD1
TGCGCCAGCAGCTCCTACCGGACAGGGGGCGCCGGTTTCGACGAGCAGTACTTC,CASSSYRTGGAGFDEQYF,TRBJ2-7,18,TRBV5-1,-,TRBD1
TGCAGCGTTGAACAGAACACCGGGGAGCTGTTTTTT,CSVEQNTGELFF,TRBJ2-2,12,TRBV29-1,-,-
TGTGCCAGCAGCTTGAGCGGGGCCGAGACTGAAGCTTTCTTT,CASSLSGAETEAFF,TRBJ1-1,14,TRBV7-9,-,-
TGTGCCAGCATCCAGGGACTAGTGATTAGCAATGAGCAGTTCTTC,CASIQGLVISNEQFF,TRBJ2-1,15,TRBV6-6,few,TRBD2
TGTGCCAGCAGTGTAAGCGGGGGGCCGCCCGGAGAGACCCAGTACTTC,CASSVSGGPPGETQYF,TRBJ2-5,16,TRBV5-6,-,TRBD2
TGTGCCAGCAGCGGCCGGGACAGGGGAGGCGAGCAGTACTTC,CASSGRDRGGEQYF,TRBJ2-7,14,TRBV11-2,-,TRBD1
TGTGCCAGCAGCGGGTTCAATCTGAACACTGAAGCTTTCTTT,CASSGFNLNTEAFF,TRBJ1-1,14,TRBV2,-,-
TGTGCCAGCAGAAAGACAGGGGGCGCCTACGAGCAGTACTTC,CASRKTGGAYEQYF,TRBJ2-7,14,TRBV6-6,-,TRBD1
TGTGCCAGCAGCCCACGGGACTACGCCACAGATACGCAGTATTTT,CASSPRDYATDTQYF,TRBJ2-3,15,TRBV13,-,TRBD2
TGTGCCAGCAGCGTAGCCCCTTTAGCGGGGGGCACAGATACGCAGTATTTT,CASSVAPLAGGTDTQYF,TRBJ2-3,17,TRBV9,-,TRBD2
TGCGCCAGCAGCCAAGATAACCAGGGCGCCTCCTATGGCTACACCTTC,CASSQDNQGASYGYTF,TRBJ1-2,16,TRBV4-1,-,-
TGTGCCAGCAGCCAAGAACGGGGACAGGGTAACGAGCAGTACTTC,CASSQERGQGNEQYF,TRBJ2-7,15,TRBV4-2,-,TRBD1
TGTGCCAGCAGCTTAGTTCGGACACAAAGGGGAGAGACCCAGTACTTC,CASSLVRTQRGETQYF,TRBJ2-5,16,TRBV7-2,-,-